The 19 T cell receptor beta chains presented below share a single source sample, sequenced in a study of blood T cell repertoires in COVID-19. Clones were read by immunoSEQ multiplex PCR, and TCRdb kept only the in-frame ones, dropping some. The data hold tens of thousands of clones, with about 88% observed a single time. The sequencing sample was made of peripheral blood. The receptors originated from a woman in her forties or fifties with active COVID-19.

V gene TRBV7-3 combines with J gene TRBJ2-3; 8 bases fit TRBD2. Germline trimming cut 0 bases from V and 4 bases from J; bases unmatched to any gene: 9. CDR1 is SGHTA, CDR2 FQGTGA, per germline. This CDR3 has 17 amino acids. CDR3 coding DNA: TGTGCCAGCAGCTTAACGGGGGCGGGAGGCCTCTCAGATACGCAGTATTTT. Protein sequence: CASSLTGAGGLSDTQYF.

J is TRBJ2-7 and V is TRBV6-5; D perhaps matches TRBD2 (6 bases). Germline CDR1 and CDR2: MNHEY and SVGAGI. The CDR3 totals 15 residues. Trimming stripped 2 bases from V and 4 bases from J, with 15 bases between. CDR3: CASSYDVGGVYEQYF. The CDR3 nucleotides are TGTGCCAGCAGTTACGATGTCGGGGGAGTGTACGAGCAGTACTTC.

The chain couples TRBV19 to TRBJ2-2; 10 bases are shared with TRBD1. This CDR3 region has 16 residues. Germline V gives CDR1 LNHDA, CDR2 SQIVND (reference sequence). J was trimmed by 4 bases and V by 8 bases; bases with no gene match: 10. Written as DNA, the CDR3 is TGTGCCAGTGCTCTCCCGGGACAGGGGCTCACCGGGGAGCTGTTTTTT. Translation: CASALPGQGLTGELFF.

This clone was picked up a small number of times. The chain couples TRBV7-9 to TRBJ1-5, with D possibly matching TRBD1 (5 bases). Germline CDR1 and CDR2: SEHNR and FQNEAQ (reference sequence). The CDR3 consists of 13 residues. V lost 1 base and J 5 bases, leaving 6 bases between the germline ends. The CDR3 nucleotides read TGTGCCAGCAGCTTAGAAGGGGATCAGCCCCAGCATTTT. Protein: CASSLEGDQPQHF.

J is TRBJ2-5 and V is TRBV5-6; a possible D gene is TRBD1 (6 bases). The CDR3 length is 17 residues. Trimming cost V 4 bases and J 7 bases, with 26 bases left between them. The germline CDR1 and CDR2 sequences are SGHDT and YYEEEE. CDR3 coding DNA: TGTGCCAGCAGCCGTACGGTGGACAGCGCCTCGTCGGTGACCCAGTACTTC. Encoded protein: CASSRTVDSASSVTQYF.

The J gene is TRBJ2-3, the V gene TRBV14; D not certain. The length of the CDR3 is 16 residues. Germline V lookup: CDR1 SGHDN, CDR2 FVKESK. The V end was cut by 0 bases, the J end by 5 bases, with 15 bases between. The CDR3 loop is CASSQDRRPDGDTQYF. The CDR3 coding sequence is TGTGCCAGCAGCCAAGATCGGAGACCCGATGGAGATACGCAGTATTTT.

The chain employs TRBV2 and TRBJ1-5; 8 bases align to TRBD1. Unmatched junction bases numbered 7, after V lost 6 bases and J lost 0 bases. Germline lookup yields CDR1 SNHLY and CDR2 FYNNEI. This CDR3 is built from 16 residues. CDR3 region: CASRKTGVYSNQPQHF. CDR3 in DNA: TGTGCCAGCAGAAAGACAGGGGTTTATAGCAATCAGCCCCAGCATTTT. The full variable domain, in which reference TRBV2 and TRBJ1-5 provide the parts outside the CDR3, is EPEVTQTPSHQVTQMGQEVILRCVPISNHLYFYWYRQILGQKVEFLVSFYNNEISEKSEIFDDQFSVERPDGSNFTLKIRSTKLEDSAMYFCASRKTGVYSNQPQHFGDGTRLSIL.

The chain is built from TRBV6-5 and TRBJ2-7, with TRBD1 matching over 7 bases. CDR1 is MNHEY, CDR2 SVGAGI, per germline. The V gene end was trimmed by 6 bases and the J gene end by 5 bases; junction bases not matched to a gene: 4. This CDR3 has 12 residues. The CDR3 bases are TGTGCCAGCAGGACAGGGTATGACGAGCAGTACTTC. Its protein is CASRTGYDEQYF.

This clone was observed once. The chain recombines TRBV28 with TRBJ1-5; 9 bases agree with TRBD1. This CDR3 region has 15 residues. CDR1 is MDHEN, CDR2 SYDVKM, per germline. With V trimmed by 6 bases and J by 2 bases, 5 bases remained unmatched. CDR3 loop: CASRDTGGGNQPQHF. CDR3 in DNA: TGTGCCAGCAGGGATACAGGGGGCGGCAATCAGCCCCAGCATTTT. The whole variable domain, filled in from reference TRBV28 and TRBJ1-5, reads DVKVTQSSRYLVKRTGEKVFLECVQDMDHENMFWYRQDPGLGLRLIYFSYDVKMKEKGDIPEGYSVSREKKERFSLILESASTNQTSMYLCASRDTGGGNQPQHFGDGTRLSIL.

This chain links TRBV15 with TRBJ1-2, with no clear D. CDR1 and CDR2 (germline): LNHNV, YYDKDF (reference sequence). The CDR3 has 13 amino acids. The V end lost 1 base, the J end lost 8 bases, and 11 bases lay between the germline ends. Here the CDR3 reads CATSRARESGYTF. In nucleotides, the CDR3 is TGTGCCACCAGCAGAGCAAGAGAGAGCGGCTACACCTTC.

CDR3 DNA sequence: TGTGCCACCAGCCCTAAGCTCCGTGAGACTGAAGCTTTCTTT. Encoded protein: CATSPKLRETEAFF. The V and J genes are TRBV15 and TRBJ1-1; D gene ambiguous. CDR3 length: 14 residues. The germline V and J ends were trimmed by 5 bases and 5 bases, with 15 bases remaining between them. In germline, CDR1 is LNHNV, CDR2 YYDKDF (reference sequence). Full variable domain (missing parts from reference TRBV15 and TRBJ1-1): DAMVIQNPRYQVTQFGKPVTLSCSQTLNHNVMYWYQQKSSQAPKLLFHYYDKDFNNEADTPDNFQSRRPNTSFCFLDIRSPGLGDTAMYLCATSPKLRETEAFFGQGTRLTVV.

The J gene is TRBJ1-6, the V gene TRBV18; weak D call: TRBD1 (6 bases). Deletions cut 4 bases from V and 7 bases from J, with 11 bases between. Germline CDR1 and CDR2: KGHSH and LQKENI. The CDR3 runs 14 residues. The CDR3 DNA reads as TGTGCCAGCTCACGTTTAACAGGGAATTCACCCCTCCACTTT. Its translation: CASSRLTGNSPLHF.

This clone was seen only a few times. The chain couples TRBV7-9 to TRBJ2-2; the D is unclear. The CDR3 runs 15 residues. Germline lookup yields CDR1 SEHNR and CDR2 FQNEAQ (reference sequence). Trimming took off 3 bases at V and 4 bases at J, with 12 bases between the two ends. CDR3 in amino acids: CASSFFSVLTGELFF. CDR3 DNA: TGTGCCAGCAGCTTCTTCTCGGTCCTCACCGGGGAGCTGTTTTTT.

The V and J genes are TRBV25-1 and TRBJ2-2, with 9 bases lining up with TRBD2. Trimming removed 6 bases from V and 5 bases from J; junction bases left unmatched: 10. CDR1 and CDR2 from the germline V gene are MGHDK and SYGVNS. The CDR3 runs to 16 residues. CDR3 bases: TGTGCCAGCAGCCCTTCTGAAGCGGGAGGTACCGGGGAGCTGTTTTTT. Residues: CASSPSEAGGTGELFF.

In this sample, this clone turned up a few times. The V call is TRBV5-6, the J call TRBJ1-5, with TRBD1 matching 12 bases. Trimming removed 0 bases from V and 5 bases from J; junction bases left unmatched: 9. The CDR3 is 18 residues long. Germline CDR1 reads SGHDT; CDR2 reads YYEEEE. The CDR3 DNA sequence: TGTGCCAGCAGCTTGGAAGGGGACAGGGGGCTGGAAGATCAGCCCCAGCATTTT. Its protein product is CASSLEGDRGLEDQPQHF.

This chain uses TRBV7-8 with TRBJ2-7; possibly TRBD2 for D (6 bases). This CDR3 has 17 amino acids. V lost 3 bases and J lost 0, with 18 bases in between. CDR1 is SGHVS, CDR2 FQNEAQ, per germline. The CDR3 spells CASSLTRWGGNSYEQYF. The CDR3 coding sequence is TGTGCCAGCAGCTTGACCCGGTGGGGCGGGAACTCCTACGAGCAGTACTTC.

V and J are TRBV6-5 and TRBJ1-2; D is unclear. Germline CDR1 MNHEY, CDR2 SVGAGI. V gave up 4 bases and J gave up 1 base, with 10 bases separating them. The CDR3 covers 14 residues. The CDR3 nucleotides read TGTGCCAGCAGTTCGAGAATATTTAACTATGGCTACACCTTC. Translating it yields CASSSRIFNYGYTF.

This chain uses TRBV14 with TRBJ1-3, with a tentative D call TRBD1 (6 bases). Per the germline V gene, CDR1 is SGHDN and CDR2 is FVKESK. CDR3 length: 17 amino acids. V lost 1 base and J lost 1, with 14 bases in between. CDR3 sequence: CASSQGFAGASGNTIYF. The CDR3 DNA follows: TGTGCCAGCAGCCAAGGGTTTGCGGGGGCGTCTGGAAACACCATATATTTT.

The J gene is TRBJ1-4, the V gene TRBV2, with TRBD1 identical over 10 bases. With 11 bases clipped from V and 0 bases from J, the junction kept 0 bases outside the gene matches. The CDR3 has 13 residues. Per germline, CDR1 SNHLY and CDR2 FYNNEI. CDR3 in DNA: TGTGCCGGACAGGGGGCAACTAATGAAAAACTGTTTTTT. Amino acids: CAGQGATNEKLFF.